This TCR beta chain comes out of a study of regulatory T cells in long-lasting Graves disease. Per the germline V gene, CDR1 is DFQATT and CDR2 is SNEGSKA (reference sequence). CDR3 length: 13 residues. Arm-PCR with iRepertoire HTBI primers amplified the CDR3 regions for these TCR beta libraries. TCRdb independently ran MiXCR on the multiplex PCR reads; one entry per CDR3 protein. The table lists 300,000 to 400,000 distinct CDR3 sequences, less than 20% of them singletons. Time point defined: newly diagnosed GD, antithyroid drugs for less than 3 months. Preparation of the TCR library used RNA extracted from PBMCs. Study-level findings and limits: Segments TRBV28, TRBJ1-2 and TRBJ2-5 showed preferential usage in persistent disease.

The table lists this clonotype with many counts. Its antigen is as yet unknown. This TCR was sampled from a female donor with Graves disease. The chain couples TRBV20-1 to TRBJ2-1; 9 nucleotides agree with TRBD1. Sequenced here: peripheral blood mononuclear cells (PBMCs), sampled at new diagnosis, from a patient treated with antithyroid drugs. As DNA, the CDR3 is TGCAGGCCTAACAGGGGGCTCATCAATGAGCAGTTCTTC. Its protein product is CRPNRGLINEQFF.